This TCR beta chain was obtained from a study of T cells in Graves' hyperthyroidism and ophthalmopathy. As regards this clonotype: Its antigen remains unidentified.

General observations from the study: Blood samples included most of the expanded thyroid clonotypes exceeding 0.001.

In making diagnoses, clinical symptoms, serum thyroxine and TRAb, thyroid ultrasound and orbital computed tomography were all used. It was RNA transcripts that yielded the amplified TCR beta CDR3 regions. A first-round RT-PCR of the TCR CDR3 used the HTBI primer set. TCRdb re-analysed the multiplex PCR reads in MiXCR, keeping a single row per CDR3 protein. The sample shows some 400,000 distinct CDR3 sequences, about 14% of them seen only once. CDR3 length: 14 residues. V was clipped by 1 base and J by 5 bases, with 11 bases between them. Germline CDR1 is MGHRA and CDR2 is YSYEKL. V gene TRBV4-1 combines with J gene TRBJ1-1; D is unclear. The sequence was collected from a man aged 25-45 years with Graves' hyperthyroidism that later progressed to Graves' ophthalmopathy. Sample: blood. The CDR3 DNA follows: TGCGCCAGCAGCCAAGTGCCGGCGGGTACTGAAGCTTTCTTT. Translating gives CASSQVPAGTEAFF.